What follows is one TCR beta chain and its context. Per the authors' pipeline: The authors estimated nucleated cell counts from reference gene primer amplification. Measured with immunoSEQ multiplex PCR; TCRdb has only the in-frame clones, and not every one. The DNA gave D and trimming, while V, J and clone size come from that table. The sample holds approximately 500,000 clones, approximately 85% seen once. This sample is part of a study of blood T cell repertoires in COVID-19. At the level of the study: Both acute and convalescent COVID-19 samples were obtained from the United States, Italy and Spain. From T cells, B-cell-depleted T cells, or PBMCs came the material, which was cDNA or gDNA.

The CDR3 is 15 residues long. Trimming shortened V by 0 bases and J by 0 bases, and 6 bases separated the two germline ends. Germline V gene data show CDR1 as MGHRA and CDR2 as YSYEKL. The TCR was taken from a human donor in a cohort sampled during active COVID-19. The gene calls are TRBV4-1 and TRBJ1-3; D remains ambiguous. The sequenced sample was peripheral blood. CDR3 DNA: TGCGCCAGCAGCCAAGAGGCCGTCTCTGGAAACACCATATATTTT. Amino acid sequence: CASSQEAVSGNTIYF.